Each of the 21 T cell receptor beta chains below was sequenced from the same sample in a study of human T cells and chemical hapten exposure. A single record per CDR3 protein comes from TCRdb applying MiXCR to the RACE reads. Altogether 130,000 or so distinct CDR3 sequences are present, over 9% being singletons, with the ten largest covering around 2.5%. The time point here: patch test 3, about 24 weeks after DPC sensitization. This sample's treatment: therapeutic diphenylcyclopropenone sensitization with weekly scalp DPC. Sample: whole blood, taken in connection with sensitization to the hapten diphenylcyclopropenone (DPC). These receptors came from a woman aged 45-65 years with alopecia areata. Some clones in this sample may be carry-over from other donors' samples.

This clonotype came up many times. The chain uses TRBV6-5 and TRBJ2-5; TRBD1 aligns across 10 bases. There are 16 residues in the CDR3. The J segment lost 1 base and the V segment lost 6 bases, leaving 8 bases of the junction unmatched. The germline V gene encodes CDR1 MNHEY and CDR2 SVGAGI. The CDR3 loop is CASSLGQGILQETQYF. The CDR3 DNA reads as TGTGCCAGCAGCCTGGGACAGGGGATTCTCCAAGAGACCCAGTACTTC.

This clonotype was seen only a few times. V usage is TRBV5-1 and J usage is TRBJ2-7; D possibly corresponds to TRBD2 (5 bases). Trimming took off 5 bases at V and 9 bases at J, with 12 bases between the two ends. The CDR3 covers 11 residues. CDR1 and CDR2 (germline): SGHRS, YFSETQ. The CDR3 reads CASRDEEVQYF. For the CDR3, the DNA is TGCGCCAGCAGGGACGAGGAGGTGCAGTACTTC.

This clonotype was counted a few times. This rearrangement joins TRBV11-2 to TRBJ1-1; TRBD1 matches at 7 bases. This CDR3 region has 15 residues. Germline CDR1 SGHAT, CDR2 FQNNGV. J was trimmed by 1 base and V by 4 bases; bases with no gene match: 6. The DNA of the CDR3 is TGTGCCAGCAGCTCCTCCACAGGGGCGAACACTGAAGCTTTCTTT. It encodes CASSSSTGANTEAFF. Supplemented by reference TRBV11-2 and TRBJ1-1, the full variable domain reads EAGVAQSPRYKIIEKRQSVAFWCNPISGHATLYWYQQILGQGPKLLIQFQNNGVVDDSQLPKDRFSAERLKGVDSTLKIQPAKLEDSAVYLCASSSSTGANTEAFFGQGTRLTVV.

V is TRBV5-1 and J is TRBJ2-7; the D is unclear. V was cut by 1 base and J by 2 bases, with 13 bases left in between. Germline values: CDR1 SGHRS, CDR2 YFSETQ. The CDR3 extends over 15 amino acids. The CDR3 loop is CASSLLPGETYEQYF. The CDR3 DNA is TGCGCCAGCAGCTTGCTCCCAGGAGAGACCTACGAGCAGTACTTC.

This clonotype was seen a few times. The V call is TRBV27, the J call TRBJ1-1, with a tentative D call TRBD1 (6 bases). V gave up 8 bases and J gave up 10 bases, with 14 bases separating them. The CDR3 extends over 11 amino acids. The V gene's germline CDR1 is MNHEY and CDR2 SMNVEV (reference sequence). CDR3 nucleotides: TGTGCCAGCTCCAACAGGGAAGCAGCTTTCTTT. Translation: CASSNREAAFF.

The CDR3 here is CATNQGDQPQHF. DNA of the CDR3: TGTGCCACCAACCAGGGGGATCAGCCCCAGCATTTT. V is TRBV6-2 or TRBV6-3 and J is TRBJ1-5, with 7 positions matching TRBD1. The germline gives CDR1 MNHEY, CDR2 SVGEGT. The trim removed 10 bases at V and 5 bases at J, leaving 5 bases unmatched. The CDR3 has 12 amino acids.

The gene calls are TRBV6-2 or TRBV6-3 and TRBJ1-1; no reliable D call. V shed 0 bases and J shed 4 bases, with 12 bases lying between them. This CDR3 region has 15 residues. From germline, CDR1 is MNHEY and CDR2 SVGEGT. The CDR3 is CASSYSTSWGTEAFF. In nucleotides, the CDR3 is TGTGCCAGCAGTTACTCGACCAGTTGGGGCACTGAAGCTTTCTTT.

This clonotype was counted a few times. V and J are TRBV5-6 and TRBJ2-1; 13 bases align to TRBD2. The CDR3 consists of 18 residues. Germline V gene lookup returns CDR1 SGHDT and CDR2 YYEEEE. V shed 1 base, J shed 7 bases, and the junction held 11 bases outside the gene matches. CDR3 residues: CASSLLTSGGALRNEQFF. DNA of the CDR3: TGTGCCAGCAGCTTGCTTACTAGCGGGGGGGCTCTGAGGAATGAGCAGTTCTTC. The full variable domain, in which reference TRBV5-6 and TRBJ2-1 provide the parts outside the CDR3, is DAGVTQSPTHLIKTRGQQVTLRCSPKSGHDTVSWYQQALGQGPQFIFQYYEEEERQRGNFPDRFSGHQFPNYSSELNVNALLLGDSALYLCASSLLTSGGALRNEQFFGPGTRLTVL.

This clonotype was seen only a few times. V usage is TRBV20-1 and J usage is TRBJ2-7, with D maybe TRBD2 (6 bases). The V gene lost 6 bases and the J gene lost 0 bases, with 9 bases spanning the gap. CDR3 length equals 12 residues. Germline V gene data show CDR1 as DFQATT and CDR2 as SNEGSKA (reference sequence). CDR3: CSAGGDSYEQYF. The DNA of the CDR3 is TGCAGTGCGGGCGGGGACTCCTACGAGCAGTACTTC.

This clonotype has a count of ten or more. The rearrangement joins TRBV6-2 or TRBV6-3 to TRBJ2-1; 13 bases line up with TRBD2. Germline CDR1 and CDR2: MNHEY and SVGEGT. V dropped 6 bases and J dropped 7; count of bases not matched to a gene: 3. CDR3 length: 14 amino acids. Here the CDR3 reads CASRGLAGVNEQFF. The CDR3, as DNA: TGTGCCAGCAGAGGACTAGCGGGAGTTAATGAGCAGTTCTTC.

Worth noting for this clonotype: This could be a read error, since a much larger clone is one nucleotide away. V is TRBV7-8 and J is TRBJ2-7; 8 bases are a match to TRBD2. This CDR3 is built from 15 residues. V shed 5 bases, J shed 5 bases, and the junction held 11 bases outside the gene matches. Germline V gene lookup returns CDR1 SGHVS and CDR2 FQNEAQ. CDR3 loop: CASSLQRSGSDEQYF. The DNA for the CDR3 is TGTGCCAGCAGCCTCCAGCGGAGCGGGAGCGACGAGCAGTACTTC. Looking up the rest from reference TRBV7-8 and TRBJ2-7 gives the full variable domain: GAGVSQSPRYKVAKRGQDVALRCDPISGHVSLFWYQQALGQGPEFLTYFQNEAQLDKSGLPSDRFFAERPEGSVSTLKIQRTQQEDSAVYLCASSLQRSGSDEQYFGPGTRLTVT.

In its sample, this clonotype was seen a few times. The V gene is TRBV7-8, the J gene TRBJ2-7; D is ambiguous. Per the germline V gene, CDR1 is SGHVS and CDR2 is FQNEAQ. This CDR3 comprises 13 residues. Between the trimmed V and J ends, which lost 2 bases and 2 bases, there was a span of 7 bases. CDR3 DNA: TGTGCCAGCAGCTTAAGCGTAGCCTACGAGCAGTACTTC. As protein: CASSLSVAYEQYF.

This rearrangement joins TRBV7-6 to TRBJ1-6, with unresolved D. V was cut by 1 base and J by 0 bases, with 7 bases left in between. Per germline, CDR1 SGHVS and CDR2 FNYEAQ. This CDR3 is built from 16 residues. CDR3 nucleotide sequence: TGTGCCAGCAGCTTAGGGCAGAGCTCCTATAATTCACCCCTCCACTTT. This translates into CASSLGQSSYNSPLHF.

The V gene is TRBV7-2, the J gene TRBJ2-7, with D unclear. Trimming removed 1 base at V and 0 bases at J, with 13 bases between. The CDR3 consists of 16 residues. Germline V gene sequence: CDR1 SGHTA, CDR2 FQGNSA. CDR3 bases: TGTGCCAGCAGCTTAGGGGCTGGGCAGAGCTCCTACGAGCAGTACTTC. It encodes CASSLGAGQSSYEQYF.

V gene TRBV5-1 combines with J gene TRBJ2-2, with TRBD1 matching over 11 bases. The V gene end was trimmed by 4 bases and the J gene end by 3 bases; junction bases not matched to a gene: 11. The germline V gene has CDR1 SGHRS and CDR2 YFSETQ. The CDR3 length is 18 residues. As DNA, the CDR3 is TGCGCCAGCAGCGGAAGAGGACAGGGGGCGATTTACACCGGGGAGCTGTTTTTT. It codes for CASSGRGQGAIYTGELFF.

J is TRBJ1-1 and V is TRBV29-1; 7 nucleotides line up with TRBD1. The CDR3 loop spans 16 amino acids. V was pared by 7 bases and J by 3 bases, with 17 bases of the junction left unmatched. CDR1 and CDR2 from the germline V gene are SQVTM and ANQGSEA. This CDR3 reads CSGRGRQDGGYTEAFF. The CDR3 DNA reads TGCAGCGGAAGGGGGCGACAGGATGGCGGTTACACTGAAGCTTTCTTT.

This clonotype was seen more than once but under ten times. V gene TRBV18 combines with J gene TRBJ2-5; D is ambiguous. CDR1 and CDR2 from the germline V gene are KGHSH and LQKENI. The CDR3 loop spans 16 amino acids. V lost 3 bases to trimming and J lost 2 bases, with 16 bases between them. The CDR3 region is CASSPLGLTHQETQYF. CDR3 sequence (DNA): TGTGCCAGCTCACCCTTAGGCCTCACGCATCAAGAGACCCAGTACTTC.

This clonotype was counted ten times or more. The J gene is TRBJ2-7, the V gene TRBV29-1, with D possibly matching TRBD1 (5 bases). Germline V gene lookup returns CDR1 SQVTM and CDR2 ANQGSEA. The ends were cut back, 7 bases at V and 2 bases at J, with 15 bases in the middle. The CDR3 covers 13 residues. CDR3 amino acids: CSAYRTETYEQYF. The CDR3, as DNA: TGCAGCGCCTACAGGACCGAAACCTACGAGCAGTACTTC.

This clonotype occurred a few times. The genes are TRBV4-2 and TRBJ1-1; 7 bases fit TRBD1. There are 16 residues in the CDR3. The V gene's germline CDR1 is LGHNA and CDR2 YNFKEQ. With V trimmed by 1 base and J by 4 bases, 9 bases remained unmatched. CDR3 nucleotide sequence: TGTGCCAGCAGCCAAGCCAGGGGGGGGGCGAGCACTGAAGCTTTCTTT. Protein sequence: CASSQARGGASTEAFF.

This clonotype was counted many times. The chain is built from TRBV30 and TRBJ2-7, with 7 bases identical to TRBD2. CDR3 length: 12 amino acids. Germline CDR1 GTSNPN, CDR2 SVGIG (reference sequence). J gave up 5 bases and V 4 bases, and 5 bases lay outside the gene matches. CDR3 sequence reads: CAWNGGSHEQYF. CDR3 DNA: TGTGCCTGGAACGGGGGGTCCCACGAGCAGTACTTC.

This clonotype showed up many times. The chain employs TRBV7-2 and TRBJ2-1, with D uncertain. The germline V gene encodes CDR1 SGHTA and CDR2 FQGNSA. The CDR3 is 13 amino acids. The V gene lost 1 base and the J gene lost 7 bases, with 8 bases spanning the gap. CDR3 nucleotide sequence: TGTGCCAGCAGCTTAGACAGTCAAAATGAGCAGTTCTTC. Protein: CASSLDSQNEQFF.